This T cell receptor (beta chain) was documented in a study of blood T cell repertoires in COVID-19. Study-wide background: Sources were T cells, B-cell-depleted T cells, or PBMCs; the material itself was cDNA or gDNA.

The study recruited people aged about 18 to 90 years across some 23 US areas. Germline CDR1 reads ENHRY; CDR2 reads SYGVKD. Germline trimming cut 6 bases from V and 5 bases from J; bases unmatched to any gene: 2. The CDR3 has 14 residues. Some clones are missing from TCRdb's copy, which holds only in-frame ones; the method was immunoSEQ multiplex PCR. The sample yields around 330,000 clones, around 90% seen once. Sequences were obtained from PBMCs or T cells enriched from blood (not recorded which). The receptor was derived from a woman aged 18-30 years who had recovered from COVID-19. This chain connects TRBV10-3 to TRBJ1-4; 11 bases align to TRBD1. CDR3 DNA sequence: TGTGCCATCAGCCGGGACAGGGGGAATGAAAAACTGTTTTTT. This translates into CAISRDRGNEKLFF.